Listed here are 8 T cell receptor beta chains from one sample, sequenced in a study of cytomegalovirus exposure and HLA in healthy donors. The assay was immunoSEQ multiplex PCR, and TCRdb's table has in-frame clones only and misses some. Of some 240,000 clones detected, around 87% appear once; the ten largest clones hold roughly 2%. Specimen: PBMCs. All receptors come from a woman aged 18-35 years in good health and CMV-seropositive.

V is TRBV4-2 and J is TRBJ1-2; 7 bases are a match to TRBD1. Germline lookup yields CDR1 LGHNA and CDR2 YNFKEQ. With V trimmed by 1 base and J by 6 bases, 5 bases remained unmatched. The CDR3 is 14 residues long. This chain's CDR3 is CASSQVQGEHGYTF. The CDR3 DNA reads TGTGCCAGCAGCCAAGTGCAGGGGGAACATGGCTACACCTTC.

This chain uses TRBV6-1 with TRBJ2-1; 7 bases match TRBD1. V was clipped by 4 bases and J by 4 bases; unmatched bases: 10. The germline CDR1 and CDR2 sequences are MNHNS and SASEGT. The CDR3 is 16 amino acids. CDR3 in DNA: TGTGCCAGCAGTGGTCCCGGTGGGACAGAATACAATGAGCAGTTCTTC. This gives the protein CASSGPGGTEYNEQFF.

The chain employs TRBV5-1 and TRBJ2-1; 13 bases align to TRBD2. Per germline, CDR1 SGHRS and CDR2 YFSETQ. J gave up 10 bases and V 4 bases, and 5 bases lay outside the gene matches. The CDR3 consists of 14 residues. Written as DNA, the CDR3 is TGCGCCAGCAGCACACGACTAGCGGGAGGCGAGCAGTTCTTC. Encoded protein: CASSTRLAGGEQFF.

The CDR3 here is CASSIGAGGAGDEQFF. The CDR3 DNA follows: TGTGCCAGTAGTATAGGGGCAGGGGGCGCGGGCGATGAGCAGTTCTTC. The chain uses TRBV19 and TRBJ2-1, with 8 bases matching TRBD1. The ends lost 1 base at V and 8 bases at J; junction bases unmatched: 10. The CDR3 loop spans 16 amino acids. Germline values: CDR1 LNHDA, CDR2 SQIVND (reference sequence).

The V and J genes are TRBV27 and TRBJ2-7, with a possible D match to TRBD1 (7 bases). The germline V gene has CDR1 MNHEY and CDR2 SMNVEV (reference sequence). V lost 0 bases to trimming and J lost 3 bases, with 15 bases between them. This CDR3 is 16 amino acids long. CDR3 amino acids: CASSLSGQGGHYEQYF. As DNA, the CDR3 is TGTGCCAGCAGTTTATCAGGGCAGGGGGGACACTACGAGCAGTACTTC.

The DNA for the CDR3 is TGTGCCAGCAGTGAATGGGGACAGGGGAACTATGGCTACACCTTC. Translated: CASSEWGQGNYGYTF. The chain joins TRBV6-1 to TRBJ1-2, with TRBD1 matching 10 bases. The V segment lost 2 bases and the J segment 2 bases; nucleotides outside the gene matches: 2. The CDR3 is 15 amino acids. The germline V gene has CDR1 MNHNS and CDR2 SASEGT.

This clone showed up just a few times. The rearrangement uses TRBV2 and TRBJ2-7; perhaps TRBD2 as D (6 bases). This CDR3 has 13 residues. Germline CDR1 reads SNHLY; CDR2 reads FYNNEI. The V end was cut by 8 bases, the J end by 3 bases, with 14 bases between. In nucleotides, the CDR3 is TGTGCCAGCCTGGCGGGGACGGACTACGAGCAGTACTTC. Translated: CASLAGTDYEQYF.

CDR3 amino acids: CSVEVGQGHSGNTIYF. CDR3 bases: TGCAGCGTTGAGGTGGGGCAGGGACACTCTGGAAACACCATATATTTT. This chain links TRBV29-1 with TRBJ1-3; D may be TRBD1 (6 bases). Germline V gene data show CDR1 as SQVTM and CDR2 as ANQGSEA. The CDR3 has 16 amino acids. With 3 bases removed from V and 0 bases from J, the gap between germline ends came to 15 bases.